These T cell receptor beta chains were read from a single sample in a study of T-cell reconstitution after alpha-beta-depleted transplantation in children. Each CDR3 protein gets one entry after TCRdb re-called the PCR reads with MiXCR. The table shows 350,000 to 450,000 distinct CDR3 sequences, with about 14% occurring only once. This specimen was PBMCs, taken from the stem cell graft. Receptors originate from a human donor who donated a stem cell graft to a child with Fanconi anemia. Both conserved end residues are part of each CDR3. Fields, in order: V gene, clone size, D gene, J gene, CDR3 DNA, CDR3 protein. A D gene is named only where the DNA matches it firmly. Size is stated for part of the rows, as once, few or many counts, or as a class when the clone is expanded.

v_gene: TRBV7-9; abundance: .; d_gene: TRBD2; j_gene: TRBJ2-3; CDR3nt: TGTGCCAGCAGCCCGGTAATAGCGGGGGCAACCACAGATACGCAGTATTTT; CDR3aa: CASSPVIAGATTDTQYF
v_gene: TRBV6-2/TRBV6-3; abundance: few; d_gene: TRBD2; j_gene: TRBJ2-1; CDR3nt: TGTGCCAGCAAATCCCACCCCGAGCGGGGGCCGTCCTACAATGAGCAGTTCTTC; CDR3aa: CASKSHPERGPSYNEQFF
v_gene: TRBV5-1; abundance: once; d_gene: .; j_gene: TRBJ2-5; CDR3nt: TGCGCCAGCAGCTCGACAGTTAACCAAGAGACCCAGTACTTC; CDR3aa: CASSSTVNQETQYF
v_gene: TRBV6-2/TRBV6-3; abundance: .; d_gene: .; j_gene: TRBJ2-5; CDR3nt: TGTGCCAGCAGTCGACTAATCCAAGAGACCCAGTACTTC; CDR3aa: CASSRLIQETQYF
v_gene: TRBV6-2/TRBV6-3; abundance: few; d_gene: TRBD1; j_gene: TRBJ1-2; CDR3nt: TGTGCCAGCACTGACAACCGGGACAGGTTCTATGGCTACACCTTC; CDR3aa: CASTDNRDRFYGYTF
v_gene: TRBV5-1; abundance: few; d_gene: TRBD2; j_gene: TRBJ2-3; CDR3nt: TGCGCCAGCAGCTTGGCTCAGGGAGGGGCAGATACGCAGTATTTT; CDR3aa: CASSLAQGGADTQYF
v_gene: TRBV12-3/TRBV12-4; abundance: .; d_gene: TRBD1; j_gene: TRBJ2-1; CDR3nt: TGTGCCAGCAGTTTAGGACAGGGCTATGAGCAGTTCTTC; CDR3aa: CASSLGQGYEQFF
v_gene: TRBV7-2; abundance: few; d_gene: .; j_gene: TRBJ1-4; CDR3nt: TGTGCCAGCAGCTTCTTACAGGGACTCAATGAAAAACTGTTTTTT; CDR3aa: CASSFLQGLNEKLFF
v_gene: TRBV20-1; abundance: .; d_gene: .; j_gene: TRBJ1-1; CDR3nt: TGCAGTGCTGTCGCGGCGGTGAACACTGAAGCTTTCTTT; CDR3aa: CSAVAAVNTEAFF
v_gene: TRBV15; abundance: few; d_gene: .; j_gene: TRBJ1-5; CDR3nt: TGTGCCACCAGCAGATGGGCCGGCGGCAATCAGCCCCAGCATTTT; CDR3aa: CATSRWAGGNQPQHF
v_gene: TRBV20-1; abundance: .; d_gene: .; j_gene: TRBJ1-2; CDR3nt: TGCAGTGCCAGGGACATGTCTAACTATGGCTACACCTTC; CDR3aa: CSARDMSNYGYTF
v_gene: TRBV7-2; abundance: .; d_gene: .; j_gene: TRBJ2-3; CDR3nt: TGTGCCAGCAGCTTATACGGTTCGGGCACAGATACGCAGTATTTT; CDR3aa: CASSLYGSGTDTQYF
v_gene: TRBV2; abundance: many; d_gene: .; j_gene: TRBJ1-6; CDR3nt: TGTGCCAGCAGTGAAGCGGAAAACTCACCCCTCCACTTT; CDR3aa: CASSEAENSPLHF
v_gene: TRBV12-3/TRBV12-4; abundance: few; d_gene: .; j_gene: TRBJ1-1; CDR3nt: TGTGCCAGCAGTTTGAGGGCGGATACGGTGACCACTGAAGCTTTCTTT; CDR3aa: CASSLRADTVTTEAFF
v_gene: TRBV5-1; abundance: few; d_gene: .; j_gene: TRBJ2-2; CDR3nt: TGCGCCAGCACCCAGAGCGCGAACACCGGGGAGCTGTTTTTT; CDR3aa: CASTQSANTGELFF
v_gene: TRBV5-1; abundance: few; d_gene: .; j_gene: TRBJ2-2; CDR3nt: TGCGCCAGCAGCCCCGGCGGGCGGAACACCGGGGAGCTGTTTTTT; CDR3aa: CASSPGGRNTGELFF